Shown below are 7 T cell receptor beta chains from a single sample sequenced in a study. TCRdb ran MiXCR on the 5' RACE reads and lists one entry per CDR3 protein. The sample contains some 62,000 distinct CDR3 sequences, less than 25% of which appear only once. The sample was memory CD4+ T cells sorted from a lymph node. Subset defined: memory CD4+ T cells, CD4+CD45RO+CD25-. Every receptor here comes from a female donor with breast cancer.

This clonotype occurred a few times. This chain joins TRBV9 and TRBJ1-1; D remains ambiguous. This CDR3 comprises 15 residues. The ends were cut back, 4 bases at V and 2 bases at J, with 15 bases in the middle. The germline V gene encodes CDR1 SGDLS and CDR2 YYNGEE. The DNA for the CDR3 is TGTGCCAGCAGCACCCCCGGGCCCCGAAACACTGAAGCTTTCTTT. This encodes CASSTPGPRNTEAFF. The variable domain in full, completed from reference TRBV9 and TRBJ1-1, reads DSGVTQTPKHLITATGQRVTLRCSPRSGDLSVYWYQQSLDQGLQFLIQYYNGEERAKGNILERFSAQQFPDLHSELNLSSLELGDSALYFCASSTPGPRNTEAFFGQGTRLTVV.

The chain uses TRBV29-1 and TRBJ2-3, with 8 bases matching TRBD1. Germline V lookup: CDR1 SQVTM, CDR2 ANQGSEA. The CDR3 runs to 14 residues. V was clipped by 6 bases and J by 4 bases; unmatched bases: 9. CDR3 residues: CSVKTGAVSDTQYF. The CDR3 DNA sequence: TGCAGCGTAAAGACAGGGGCCGTCTCAGATACGCAGTATTTT.

This clonotype was recorded at least ten times. The rearrangement joins TRBV7-9 to TRBJ1-5; D is undetermined. V was cut by 1 base and J by 3 bases, with 4 bases left in between. In germline, CDR1 is SEHNR, CDR2 FQNEAQ (reference sequence). This CDR3 has 13 amino acids. The CDR3 loop reads CASSLEANQPQHF. CDR3 DNA: TGTGCCAGCAGCTTAGAGGCCAATCAGCCCCAGCATTTT.

This clonotype was observed a handful of times. The gene calls are TRBV15 and TRBJ1-4; 7 bases align to TRBD1. V was pared by 0 bases and J by 7 bases, with 8 bases of the junction left unmatched. The CDR3 sequence is 16 residues long. Germline V gene lookup returns CDR1 LNHNV and CDR2 YYDKDF (reference sequence). The chain's CDR3 is CATSRDRMGTAEKLFF. The CDR3 nucleotides are TGTGCCACCAGCAGAGATCGAATGGGGACAGCTGAAAAACTGTTTTTT.

This clonotype was counted many times. The rearrangement uses TRBV7-9 and TRBJ1-1; D ambiguous. This CDR3 has 15 amino acids. Germline loops: CDR1 SEHNR, CDR2 FQNEAQ (reference sequence). The V and J ends lost 0 bases and 4 bases respectively, with 12 bases between them. The CDR3: CASSLAPPGSTEAFF. In nucleotides, the CDR3 is TGTGCCAGCAGCTTAGCTCCCCCAGGTTCCACTGAAGCTTTCTTT.

Sample share makes this clonotype medium-sized. The chain employs TRBV7-3 and TRBJ2-3; D remains unclear. This CDR3 is 11 amino acids long. CDR1 is SGHTA, CDR2 FQGTGA, per germline. Trimming shortened V by 8 bases and J by 10 bases, and 13 bases separated the two germline ends. CDR3 amino acids: CASYGSNPQYF. The CDR3, as DNA: TGTGCCAGCTACGGCTCCAACCCGCAGTATTTT.

In the case of this clonotype: This could be a read error, since a much larger clone is one nucleotide away. This sequence joins TRBV7-2 and TRBJ2-1; 7 positions match TRBD1. CDR1 SGHTA and CDR2 FQGNSA come from the germline V gene. The CDR3 consists of 13 residues. In DNA, the CDR3 is TGTGCCAGCAGCTTAGCCCACAGGGGTGAGCAGTGCTTC. It is translated as CASSLAHRGEQCF.